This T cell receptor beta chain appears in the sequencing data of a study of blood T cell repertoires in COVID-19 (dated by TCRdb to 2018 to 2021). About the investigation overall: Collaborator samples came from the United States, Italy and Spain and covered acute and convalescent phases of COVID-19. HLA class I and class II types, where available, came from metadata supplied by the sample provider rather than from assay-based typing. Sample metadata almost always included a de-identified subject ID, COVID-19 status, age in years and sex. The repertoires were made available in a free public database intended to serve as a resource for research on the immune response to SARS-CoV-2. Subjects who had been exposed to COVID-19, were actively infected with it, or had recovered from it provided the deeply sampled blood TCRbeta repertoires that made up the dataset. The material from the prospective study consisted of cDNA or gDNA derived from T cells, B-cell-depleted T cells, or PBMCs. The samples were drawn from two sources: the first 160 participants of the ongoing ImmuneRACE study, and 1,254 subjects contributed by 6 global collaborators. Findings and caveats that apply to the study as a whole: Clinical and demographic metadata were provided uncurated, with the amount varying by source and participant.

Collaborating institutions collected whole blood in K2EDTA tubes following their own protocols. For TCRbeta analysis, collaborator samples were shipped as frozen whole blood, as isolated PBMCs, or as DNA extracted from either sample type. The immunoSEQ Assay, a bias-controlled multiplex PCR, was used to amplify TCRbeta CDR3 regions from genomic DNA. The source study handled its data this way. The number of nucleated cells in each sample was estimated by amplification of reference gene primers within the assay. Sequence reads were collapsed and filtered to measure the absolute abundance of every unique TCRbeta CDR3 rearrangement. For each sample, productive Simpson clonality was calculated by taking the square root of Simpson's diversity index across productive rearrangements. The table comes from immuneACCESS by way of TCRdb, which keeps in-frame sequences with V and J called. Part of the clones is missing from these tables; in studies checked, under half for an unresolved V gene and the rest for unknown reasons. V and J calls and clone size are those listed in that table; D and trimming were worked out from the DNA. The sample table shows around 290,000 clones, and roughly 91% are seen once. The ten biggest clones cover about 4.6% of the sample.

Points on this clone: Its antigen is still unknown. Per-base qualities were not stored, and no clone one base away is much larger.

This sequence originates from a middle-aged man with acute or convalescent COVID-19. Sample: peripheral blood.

Here the CDR3 is given as CATSARDRGTDTQYF. The nucleotide sequence is TGTGCCACCAGTGCCCGGGACAGAGGCACAGATACGCAGTATTTT. The rearrangement joined TRBV24-1 to TRBJ2-3, with TRBD1 identical over 7 junction bases. The CDR3, from cysteine to phenylalanine, totals 15 residues. Solely the CDR3 DNA is kept, with 45 bases framed from the first base. Looking up the germline V gene yields CDR1 KGHDR and CDR2 SFDVKD. Germline trimming: 5 bases from V, 1 base from J; junction bases outside gene matches: 5.